The 28 T cell receptor beta chains below come from one sample, sequenced in a study of T cell repertoires in cytomegalovirus infection. These receptors have no identified antigens. TCRdb itself ran the reads through MiXCR, one entry per CDR3 protein. The data show 900,000 to 950,000 distinct CDR3 sequences, around 29% seen once. Source: cultured CD8+ T cells from PBMCs, taken from culture after CMV antigen stimulation. The source of these receptors is a human donor in good health (CMV status not recorded). Some clones in this sample may be carry-over from other donors' samples.

In this sample, this clonotype turned up a few times. The chain is built from TRBV6-5 and TRBJ2-2; D unresolved. CDR1 is MNHEY and CDR2 is SVGAGI in the germline V gene. Trimming stripped 7 bases from V and 0 bases from J, with 15 bases between. This CDR3 is built from 16 residues. Written as DNA, the CDR3 is TGTGCCAGCACTGGATGGGGATTCTCGAACACCGGGGAGCTGTTTTTT. It codes for CASTGWGFSNTGELFF.

A few counts support this clonotype. The chain couples TRBV5-4 to TRBJ1-4; weak D call: TRBD1 (5 bases). CDR1 is SGHNT, CDR2 YYREEE, per germline (reference sequence). Trimming shortened V by 2 bases and J by 9 bases, and 17 bases separated the two germline ends. This CDR3 region has 15 residues. The CDR3 DNA reads as TGTGCCAGCAGCTTAAAAGAGGGACCTATCCAAAAACTGTTTTTT. This codes for CASSLKEGPIQKLFF.

This rearrangement joins TRBV2 to TRBJ1-1, with D tentatively TRBD1 (5 bases). The CDR3 length is 14 residues. V lost 5 bases and J 7 bases, leaving 17 bases between the germline ends. The germline gives CDR1 SNHLY, CDR2 FYNNEI. Written as DNA, the CDR3 is TGTGCCAGCAGTTCCGTCCCGGGACGGAATGAAGCTTTCTTT. Translation gives CASSSVPGRNEAFF.

The V call is TRBV12-3 or TRBV12-4, the J call TRBJ1-5; D unresolved. CDR3 length equals 14 residues. V was trimmed by 6 bases and J by 7 bases, leaving 16 bases between them. The CDR3 reads CASSAGSARQPQHF. DNA for the CDR3: TGTGCCAGCAGCGCAGGCAGCGCGAGACAGCCCCAGCATTTT.

The chain's CDR3 is CASRSYIYGYTF. CDR3 bases: TGTGCCAGCAGGTCCTATATCTATGGCTACACCTTC. The rearrangement links TRBV27 to TRBJ1-2; the D is unclear. Germline CDR1 is MNHEY and CDR2 is SMNVEV (reference sequence). The CDR3 has 12 amino acids. Between the trimmed V and J ends, which lost 6 bases and 4 bases, there was a span of 9 bases.

The V and J genes are TRBV7-9 and TRBJ2-2; the D is unclear. Germline CDR1 SEHNR, CDR2 FQNEAQ (reference sequence). V gave up 4 bases and J gave up 1 base, with 7 bases separating them. The CDR3 consists of 14 residues. The DNA for the CDR3 is TGTGCCAGCAGCTCCCCCAAGAACACCGGGGAGCTGTTTTTT. Translation gives CASSSPKNTGELFF. Filled out from reference TRBV7-9 and TRBJ2-2, the complete variable domain reads DTGVSQNPRHKITKRGQNVTFRCDPISEHNRLYWYRQTLGQGPEFLTYFQNEAQLEKSRLLSDRFSAERPKGSFSTLEIQRTEQGDSAMYLCASSSPKNTGELFFGEGSRLTVL.

This clonotype was counted between two and nine times. This chain joins TRBV28 and TRBJ1-5; a weak D match, TRBD1 (5 bases). CDR1 and CDR2 (germline): MDHEN, SYDVKM. This CDR3 is 15 amino acids long. Trimming removed 6 bases from V and 0 bases from J, with 12 bases in between. The DNA of the CDR3 is TGTGCCAGCAGCTGGGATCAGGGTAGCAATCAGCCCCAGCATTTT. Amino acid sequence: CASSWDQGSNQPQHF.

CDR3 amino acids: CASSLQGNNNSPLHF. In nucleotides, the CDR3 is TGTGCCAGCAGCTTACAGGGGAACAATAATTCACCCCTCCACTTT. V usage is TRBV7-9 and J usage is TRBJ1-6; the D gene is possibly TRBD1 (6 bases). CDR1 is SEHNR and CDR2 is FQNEAQ in the germline V gene (reference sequence). V was shortened by 2 bases and J by 5 bases, with 10 bases between the two germline ends. This CDR3 region has 15 residues.

This clonotype has ten or more counts. The V gene is TRBV6-5, the J gene TRBJ1-2; 9 nucleotides align to TRBD1. This CDR3 is 14 amino acids long. Germline CDR1 MNHEY, CDR2 SVGAGI. V lost 6 bases and J lost 4; bases outside the gene matches: 6. The CDR3 spells CASSRGTGSYGYTF. The CDR3 coding sequence is TGTGCCAGCAGCCGAGGGACAGGGAGCTATGGCTACACCTTC.

In this sample, this clonotype turned up a few times. The V call is TRBV6-2 or TRBV6-3, the J call TRBJ2-1; unclear D gene. This CDR3 contains 15 residues. Germline V gives CDR1 MNHEY, CDR2 SVGEGT. V was cut by 2 bases and J by 2 bases, with 10 bases left in between. The DNA for the CDR3 is TGTGCCAGCAGTTACGAGATAGTCCCCTACAATGAGCAGTTCTTC. This gives the protein CASSYEIVPYNEQFF.

This clonotype was picked up many times. This chain joins TRBV7-6 and TRBJ1-2; 12 nucleotides agree with TRBD1. CDR1 SGHVS and CDR2 FNYEAQ come from the germline V gene. This CDR3 spans 15 amino acids. Trimming at V came to 5 bases and at J to 4 bases, leaving 5 bases not matched to a gene. CDR3 bases: TGTGCCAGCAGCCCGGGACAGGGGGCAATCTATGGCTACACCTTC. Translated, it gives CASSPGQGAIYGYTF.

This chain's CDR3 is CSARDIALGSYTF. The CDR3 bases are TGCAGTGCTAGAGATATCGCCCTAGGGAGCTACACCTTC. The rearrangement links TRBV20-1 to TRBJ1-2; no clear D gene. CDR1 and CDR2 (germline): DFQATT, SNEGSKA (reference sequence). V gave up 0 bases and J gave up 9 bases, with 14 bases separating them. The CDR3 is 13 residues long.

CDR3 nucleotide sequence: TGTGCCAGCAGCCCCTCAGCGGGGCCTAGCACAGATACGCAGTATTTT. This codes for CASSPSAGPSTDTQYF. The chain carries TRBV7-9 and TRBJ2-3; TRBD2 matches at 7 bases. The V gene's germline CDR1 is SEHNR and CDR2 FQNEAQ (reference sequence). The V and J ends lost 5 bases and 0 bases, in that order; junction bases with no gene match: 8. The CDR3 spans 16 residues.

This chain joins TRBV12-3 or TRBV12-4 and TRBJ2-7; 9 nucleotides align to TRBD1. The CDR3 extends over 18 amino acids. Trimming removed 5 bases from V and 4 bases from J; junction bases left unmatched: 18. The CDR3 sequence is CASSPDGLGQGQRYEQYV. As DNA, the CDR3 is TGTGCCAGCAGTCCGGACGGACTAGGACAGGGGCAACGGTACGAGCAGTACGTC.

This clonotype has a single count. The final CDR3 position lacks the conserved phenylalanine or tryptophan, pointing to a likely read error. J is TRBJ2-2 and V is TRBV7-9; D perhaps matches TRBD2 (5 bases). The CDR3 runs 14 residues. Germline V CDR1 and CDR2: SEHNR, FQNEAQ (reference sequence). V gave up 3 bases and J gave up 6 bases, with 11 bases separating them. The CDR3 DNA follows: TGTGCCAGCAGCTTGGTTGGGAGCCCCGGGGAGCTGTTTTTA. This sequence encodes CASSLVGSPGELFL.

V usage is TRBV6-2 or TRBV6-3 and J usage is TRBJ1-5; the D gene is possibly TRBD1 (6 bases). Germline V lookup: CDR1 MNHEY, CDR2 SVGEGT. Trimming cost V 6 bases and J 5 bases, with 20 bases left between them. The CDR3 consists of 16 residues. The CDR3 sequence: CASRIPGHPNHQPQHF. The DNA of the CDR3 is TGTGCCAGCAGAATACCGGGACACCCAAATCATCAGCCCCAGCATTTT.

The chain combines TRBV6-8 with TRBJ2-5; 12 nucleotides agree with TRBD2. The germline CDR1 and CDR2 sequences are MNHGY and SAAAGT. J lost 1 base, V lost 2 bases, and 11 bases had no gene match. The CDR3 totals 19 residues. CDR3: CASSYQGLAGGSSQETQYF. DNA of the CDR3: TGTGCCAGCAGTTACCAGGGGCTAGCGGGGGGGTCCTCCCAAGAGACCCAGTACTTC.

This clonotype was observed a few times. This sequence joins TRBV7-9 and TRBJ1-1, with 7 bases identical to TRBD1. CDR3 length: 16 amino acids. V shed 5 bases, J shed 5 bases, and the junction held 14 bases outside the gene matches. From germline, CDR1 is SEHNR and CDR2 FQNEAQ (reference sequence). CDR3 nucleotide sequence: TGTGCCAGCAGCGCCCGACAGGGAAGGGCTGGAACTGAAGCTTTCTTT. This codes for CASSARQGRAGTEAFF.

This clonotype was counted at least ten times. V usage is TRBV7-9 and J usage is TRBJ2-5; a possible D gene is TRBD1 (8 bases). Per germline, CDR1 SEHNR and CDR2 FQNEAQ (reference sequence). The CDR3 is made up of 15 amino acids. The ends were cut back, 5 bases at V and 4 bases at J, with 17 bases in the middle. The CDR3, as DNA: TGTGCCAGCAGCACCTATACAGGGGGGGGAGAGACCCAGTACTTC. This gives the protein CASSTYTGGGETQYF.

This chain connects TRBV28 to TRBJ2-5, with TRBD1 matching 8 bases. This CDR3 comprises 15 residues. Trimming cost V 2 bases and J 7 bases; bases outside gene matches: 9. Looked up from germline, CDR1 is MDHEN and CDR2 is SYDVKM. The CDR3 region has the DNA TGTGCCAGCAGTTTAAGCCCCGGACAGGGTGGGACCCAGTACTTC. Its translation is CASSLSPGQGGTQYF.

This chain connects TRBV6-8 to TRBJ2-3; perhaps TRBD2 as D (6 bases). This CDR3 region has 15 residues. Germline V CDR1 and CDR2: MNHGY, SAAAGT. V lost 3 bases and J 2 bases, leaving 12 bases between the germline ends. CDR3 nucleotide sequence: TGTGCCAGCAGTTATGGGGAGGAGCCCACAGATACGCAGTATTTT. It specifies CASSYGEEPTDTQYF.

The sample holds one count of this clonotype. One end of the junction is discordant with germline, which a read error may explain. The chain combines TRBV7-8 with TRBJ1-2; perhaps TRBD1 as D (6 bases). The length of the CDR3 is 17 residues. The V gene's germline CDR1 is SGHVS and CDR2 FQNEAQ. DNA of the CDR3: TGTGTCAGCAGCTTCCGGATCGAGGGGGTGCGGGACTATGGCTACACCTTC. This translates into CVSSFRIEGVRDYGYTF.

This rearrangement joins TRBV27 to TRBJ2-4; unclear D gene. Trimming shortened V by 4 bases and J by 0 bases, and 16 bases separated the two germline ends. The CDR3 totals 17 residues. The germline V gene has CDR1 MNHEY and CDR2 SMNVEV (reference sequence). CDR3: CASSSLGSYLAKNIQYF. Written as DNA, the CDR3 is TGTGCCAGCAGTTCTTTGGGGTCATATCTAGCCAAAAACATTCAGTACTTC.

On this clonotype itself: A junction boundary mismatches the germline segment, possibly from a read error. The V gene is TRBV4-1, the J gene TRBJ2-2, with 8 bases lining up with TRBD1. CDR1 MGHRA and CDR2 YSYEKL come from the germline V gene. CDR3 length equals 17 residues. The CDR3 spells CASSQDNRTGWAGELFF. The CDR3 nucleotides read TGTGCCAGCAGCCAAGATAACCGGACAGGGTGGGCCGGGGAGCTGTTTTTT.

This clonotype was observed a handful of times. The chain is built from TRBV11-2 and TRBJ1-1, with D maybe TRBD1 (6 bases). The CDR3 is 16 residues long. V gave up 5 bases and J gave up 2 bases, with 18 bases separating them. Germline lookup yields CDR1 SGHAT and CDR2 FQNNGV. The CDR3 nucleotides read TGTGCCAGCAGCCGCTACAGGAACAGGGAAAACACTGAAGCTTTCTTT. It specifies CASSRYRNRENTEAFF.

The chain combines TRBV7-6 with TRBJ2-1, with 10 bases identical to TRBD2. Germline CDR1 reads SGHVS; CDR2 reads FNYEAQ. V trimming: 6 bases; J trimming: 10 bases; junction bases outside the gene matches: 9. CDR3 size: 14 residues. CDR3 bases: TGTGCCAGCAGTCCTAGCGGGGGACCCGGGGAGCAGTTCTTC. It encodes CASSPSGGPGEQFF.

This chain links TRBV6-5 with TRBJ2-2; unclear D gene. Per the germline V gene, CDR1 is MNHEY and CDR2 is SVGAGI. Trimming took off 7 bases at V and 4 bases at J, with 13 bases between the two ends. This CDR3 is 14 amino acids long. Here the CDR3 DNA reads TGTGCCAGCAAAAATTGGCAGCTCACCGGGGAGCTGTTTTTT. Encoded protein: CASKNWQLTGELFF.

This chain uses TRBV6-2 or TRBV6-3 with TRBJ1-5; maybe TRBD1 (6 bases). V was cut by 8 bases and J by 6 bases, with 14 bases left in between. The CDR3 is 13 amino acids. Looked up from germline, CDR1 is MNHEY and CDR2 is SVGEGT. The CDR3 here is CASGGGGVQPQHF. The CDR3 DNA reads as TGTGCCAGCGGAGGAGGGGGTGTTCAGCCCCAGCATTTT.